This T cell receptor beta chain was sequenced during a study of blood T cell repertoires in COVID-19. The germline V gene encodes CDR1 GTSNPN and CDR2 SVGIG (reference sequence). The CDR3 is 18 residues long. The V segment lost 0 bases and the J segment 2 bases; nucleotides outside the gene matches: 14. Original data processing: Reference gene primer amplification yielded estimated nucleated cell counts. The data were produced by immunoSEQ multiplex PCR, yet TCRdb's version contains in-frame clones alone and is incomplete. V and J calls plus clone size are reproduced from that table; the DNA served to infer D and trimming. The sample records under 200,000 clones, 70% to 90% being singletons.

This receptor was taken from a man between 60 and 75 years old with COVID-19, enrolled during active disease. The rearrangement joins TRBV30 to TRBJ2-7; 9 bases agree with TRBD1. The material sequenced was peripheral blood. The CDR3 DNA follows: TGTGCCTGGAGTGTACAAGGAGCGACAGGGGGGTTCCCCTACGAGCAGTACTTC. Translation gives CAWSVQGATGGFPYEQYF. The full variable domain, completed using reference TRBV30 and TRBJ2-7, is SQTIHQWPATLVQPVGSPLSLECTVEGTSNPNLYWYRQAAGRGLQLLFYSVGIGQISSEVPQNLSASRPQDRQFILSSKKLLLSDSGFYLCAWSVQGATGGFPYEQYFGPGTRLTVT.